A single sample gave rise to the 8 T cell receptor beta chains below, sequenced in a study of blood T cell repertoires in COVID-19. Libraries were prepared by immunoSEQ multiplex PCR; TCRdb keeps only in-frame clonotypes and omits some of them. The sample carries about 75,000 clones, 80% to 90% recorded once. The sample consisted of peripheral blood. These receptor sequences come from a woman in her 50s with acute or convalescent COVID-19.

V usage is TRBV24-1 and J usage is TRBJ2-3; 10 bases line up with TRBD1. After removal of 3 bases from V and 3 bases from J, the junction contained 8 bases not matched to a gene. Per germline, CDR1 KGHDR and CDR2 SFDVKD. CDR3 length: 17 residues. The CDR3 DNA follows: TGTGCCACCAGTGATACCCGACAGGGGGCTCTAACAGATACGCAGTATTTT. As protein: CATSDTRQGALTDTQYF.

The V call is TRBV6-5, the J call TRBJ2-7, with 9 bases lining up with TRBD2. From germline, CDR1 is MNHEY and CDR2 SVGAGI. This CDR3 spans 14 amino acids. Trimming removed 7 bases from V and 2 bases from J; junction bases left unmatched: 6. The CDR3 loop is CASTQLAGAYEQYF. For the CDR3, the DNA is TGTGCCAGCACTCAACTAGCGGGTGCCTACGAGCAGTACTTC.

The V and J genes are TRBV11-2 and TRBJ2-1, with D maybe TRBD2 (6 bases). This CDR3 is built from 12 residues. Germline V CDR1 and CDR2: SGHAT, FQNNGV. Trimming removed 5 bases at V and 7 bases at J, with 9 bases between. The CDR3 nucleotides read TGTGCCAGCAGCGGGAGGAGTAATGAGCAGTTCTTC. Its translation: CASSGRSNEQFF.

The gene calls are TRBV18 and TRBJ1-1; D might be TRBD1 (5 bases). This CDR3 region has 15 residues. V lost 1 base and J lost 3, with 12 bases in between. Per germline, CDR1 KGHSH and CDR2 LQKENI. The CDR3 DNA sequence: TGTGCCAGCTCACCACAGGGACTACGTGACACTGAAGCTTTCTTT. Translating gives CASSPQGLRDTEAFF.

The J gene is TRBJ1-2, the V gene TRBV6-5; 8 positions match TRBD1. Germline CDR1 is MNHEY and CDR2 is SVGAGI. CDR3 length equals 15 residues. Trimming took 7 bases from V and 8 from J; bases not matched to a gene: 15. The CDR3 here is CASIKTGQATGGYTF. CDR3 DNA: TGTGCCAGCATCAAAACGGGACAGGCGACGGGAGGCTACACCTTC.

DNA of the CDR3: TGTGCCAGCAGTTTGTGGGAGAACGGGGAGCTGTTTTTT. Protein: CASSLWENGELFF. The chain recombines TRBV27 with TRBJ2-2; a possible D gene is TRBD2 (5 bases). Germline lookup yields CDR1 MNHEY and CDR2 SMNVEV (reference sequence). CDR3 length: 13 residues. The germline V and J ends were trimmed by 3 bases and 7 bases, with 9 bases remaining between them.

V gene TRBV6-5 combines with J gene TRBJ1-6, with 9 bases identical to TRBD1. From germline, CDR1 is MNHEY and CDR2 SVGAGI. The CDR3 contains 15 residues. Unmatched junction bases numbered 1, after V lost 6 bases and J lost 1 base. As DNA, the CDR3 is TGTGCCAGCAGAGGACAGGGGTCCTATAATTCACCCCTCCACTTT. Its translation is CASRGQGSYNSPLHF.

The chain couples TRBV3-1 (or the pseudogene TRBV3-2) to TRBJ2-5; TRBD2 agrees at 11 bases. The CDR3 consists of 16 residues. Germline loops: CDR1 LGHDT, CDR2 YNNKEL (reference sequence). V gave up 2 bases and J gave up 5 bases; unmatched junction bases: 7. CDR3 DNA sequence: TGTGCCAGCAGCCAACTAGCGGGGGGATTTAGCGAGACCCAGTACTTC. It translates to CASSQLAGGFSETQYF.